The clone carrying this TCR beta chain came up many times. What it recognizes is unknown. RNA transcripts provided the source from which TCR beta CDR3 regions were amplified. A set of HTBI primers served as the primers for a first-round RT-PCR of the TCR CDR3. One entry per CDR3 protein results from TCRdb running MiXCR on the multiplex PCR reads. The sample records about 600,000 distinct CDR3 sequences, 12% to 15% being singletons. The record originates from a study of T cells in Graves' hyperthyroidism and ophthalmopathy. Whole-study findings and limits: Peripheral blood also featured most of the thyroid clonotypes expanded above 0.001.

V dropped 3 bases and J dropped 0 bases, with 14 bases sitting between them. This CDR3 comprises 16 residues. The germline V gene encodes CDR1 MDHEN and CDR2 SYDVKM. Ophthalmopathy patients showed a Clinical Activity Score of at least 3, NOSPECS grade of at least 4 and duration under 3 months. This chain connects TRBV28 to TRBJ1-2; D might be TRBD1 (6 bases). This clonotype was obtained from a woman between 18 and 30 years old with Graves' ophthalmopathy. The specimen was blood. The CDR3 DNA reads as TGTGCCAGCAGTTTCGGGGGCCCCCAATCTAACTATGGCTACACCTTC. Translating it yields CASSFGGPQSNYGYTF.